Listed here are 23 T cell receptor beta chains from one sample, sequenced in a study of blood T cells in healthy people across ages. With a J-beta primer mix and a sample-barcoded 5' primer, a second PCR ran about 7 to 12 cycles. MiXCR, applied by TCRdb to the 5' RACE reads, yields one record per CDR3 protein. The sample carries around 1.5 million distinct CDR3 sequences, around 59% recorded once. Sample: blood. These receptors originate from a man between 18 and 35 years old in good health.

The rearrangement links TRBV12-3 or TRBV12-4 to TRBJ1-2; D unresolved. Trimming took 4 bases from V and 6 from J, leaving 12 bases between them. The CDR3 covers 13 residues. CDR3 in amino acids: CASSSLPLNGYTF. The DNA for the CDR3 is TGTGCCAGCAGTTCTTTACCACTAAATGGCTACACCTTC.

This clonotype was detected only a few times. The DNA for the CDR3 is TGTGCCAGCAGCCCCGGAGGTCAGAGTAATGAAAAACTGTTTTTT. It translates to CASSPGGQSNEKLFF. The chain has TRBV12-3 or TRBV12-4 and TRBJ1-4, with D unclear. The CDR3 has 15 residues. Between the trimmed V and J ends, which lost 6 bases and 4 bases, there was a span of 15 bases.

The CDR3 DNA reads TGCAGCGTCCCGGGCGTTGAAGGGACAGCGGGGCCCCTAGTCTATGGCTACACCTTC. Its protein product is CSVPGVEGTAGPLVYGYTF. The genes are TRBV29-1 and TRBJ1-2; TRBD1 matches at 7 bases. Germline V gene data show CDR1 as SQVTM and CDR2 as ANQGSEA. The CDR3 has 19 amino acids. The junction had 26 bases not matched to a gene; V was cut back by 6 bases and J by 4 bases.

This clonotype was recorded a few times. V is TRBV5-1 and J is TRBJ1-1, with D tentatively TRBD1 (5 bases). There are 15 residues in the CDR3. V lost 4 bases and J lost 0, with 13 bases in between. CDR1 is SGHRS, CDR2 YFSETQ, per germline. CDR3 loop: CASSGGGGLNTEAFF. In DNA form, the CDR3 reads TGCGCCAGCAGCGGCGGGGGAGGGTTGAACACTGAAGCTTTCTTT.

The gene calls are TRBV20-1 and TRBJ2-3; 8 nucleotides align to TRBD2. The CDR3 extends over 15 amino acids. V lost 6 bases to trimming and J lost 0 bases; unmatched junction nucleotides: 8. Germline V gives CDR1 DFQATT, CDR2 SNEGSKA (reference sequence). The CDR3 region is CSAGNSGTSTDTQYF. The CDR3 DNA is TGCAGTGCAGGAAATAGCGGGACTAGCACAGATACGCAGTATTTT.

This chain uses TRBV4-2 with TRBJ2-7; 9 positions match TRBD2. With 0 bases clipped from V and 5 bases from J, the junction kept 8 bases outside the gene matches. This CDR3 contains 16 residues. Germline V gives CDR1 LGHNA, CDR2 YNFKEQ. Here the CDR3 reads CASSQEIPSGTHEQYF. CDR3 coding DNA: TGTGCCAGCAGCCAAGAGATCCCTAGCGGGACCCACGAGCAGTACTTC.

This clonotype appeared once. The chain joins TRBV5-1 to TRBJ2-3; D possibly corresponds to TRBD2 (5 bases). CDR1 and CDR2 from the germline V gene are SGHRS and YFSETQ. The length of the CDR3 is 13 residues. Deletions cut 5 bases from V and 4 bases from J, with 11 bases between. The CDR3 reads CASRTSSADTQYF. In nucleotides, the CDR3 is TGCGCCAGCAGAACTAGTTCAGCAGATACGCAGTATTTT.

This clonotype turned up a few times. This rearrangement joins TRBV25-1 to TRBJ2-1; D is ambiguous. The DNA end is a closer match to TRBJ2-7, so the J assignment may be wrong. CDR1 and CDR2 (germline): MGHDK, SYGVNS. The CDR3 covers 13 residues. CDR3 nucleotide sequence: TGTGCCAGCAGTTTTCCCTCTTGGAGCGAGCAGTACTTC. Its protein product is CASSFPSWSEQYF.

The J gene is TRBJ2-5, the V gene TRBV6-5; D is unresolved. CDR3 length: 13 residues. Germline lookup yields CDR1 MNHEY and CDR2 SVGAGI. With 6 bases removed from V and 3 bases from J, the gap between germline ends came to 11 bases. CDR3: CASSRRKEETQYF. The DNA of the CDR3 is TGTGCCAGCAGCCGCCGGAAAGAAGAGACCCAGTACTTC.

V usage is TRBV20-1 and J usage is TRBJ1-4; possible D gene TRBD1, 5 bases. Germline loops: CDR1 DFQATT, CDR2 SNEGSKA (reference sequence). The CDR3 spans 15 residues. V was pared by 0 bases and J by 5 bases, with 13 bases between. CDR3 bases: TGCAGTGCTAGAGATAACCGGGGCTTGAATGAAAAACTGTTTTTT. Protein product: CSARDNRGLNEKLFF.

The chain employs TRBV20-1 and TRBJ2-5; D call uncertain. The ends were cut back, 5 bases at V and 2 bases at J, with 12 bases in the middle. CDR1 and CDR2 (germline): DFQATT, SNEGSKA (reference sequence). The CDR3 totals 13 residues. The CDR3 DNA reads TGCAGTGCTCTCGCAGTGGGGCAAGAGACCCAGTACTTC. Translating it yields CSALAVGQETQYF.

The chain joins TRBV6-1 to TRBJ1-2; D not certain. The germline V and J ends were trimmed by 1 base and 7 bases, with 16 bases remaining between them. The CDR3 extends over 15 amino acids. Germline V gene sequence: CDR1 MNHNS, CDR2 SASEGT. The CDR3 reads CASSEVGRPPGGYTF. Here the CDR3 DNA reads TGTGCCAGCAGTGAAGTAGGCAGGCCGCCGGGTGGCTACACCTTC.

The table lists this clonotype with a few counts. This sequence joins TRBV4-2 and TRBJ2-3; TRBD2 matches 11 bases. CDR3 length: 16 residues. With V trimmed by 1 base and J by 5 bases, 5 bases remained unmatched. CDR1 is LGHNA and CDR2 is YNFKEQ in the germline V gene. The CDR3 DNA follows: TGTGCCAGCAGCCAAGCCCGACTAGCGGGGAGAGATACGCAGTATTTT. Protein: CASSQARLAGRDTQYF.

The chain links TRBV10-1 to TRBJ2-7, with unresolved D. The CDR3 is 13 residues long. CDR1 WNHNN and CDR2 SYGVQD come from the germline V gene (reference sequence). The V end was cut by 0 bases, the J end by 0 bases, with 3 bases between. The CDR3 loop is CASSESNSYEQYF. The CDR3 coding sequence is TGCGCCAGCAGTGAGTCCAACTCCTACGAGCAGTACTTC.

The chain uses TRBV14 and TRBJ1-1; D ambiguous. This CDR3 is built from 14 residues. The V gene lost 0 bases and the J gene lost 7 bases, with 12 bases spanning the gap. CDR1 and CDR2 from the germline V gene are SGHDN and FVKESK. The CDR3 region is CASSQDRGSHEAFF. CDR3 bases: TGTGCCAGCAGCCAAGACCGAGGGTCCCATGAAGCTTTCTTT. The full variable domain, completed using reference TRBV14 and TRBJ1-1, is EAGVTQFPSHSVIEKGQTVTLRCDPISGHDNLYWYRRVMGKEIKFLLHFVKESKQDESGMPNNRFLAERTGGTYSTLKVQPAELEDSGVYFCASSQDRGSHEAFFGQGTRLTVV.

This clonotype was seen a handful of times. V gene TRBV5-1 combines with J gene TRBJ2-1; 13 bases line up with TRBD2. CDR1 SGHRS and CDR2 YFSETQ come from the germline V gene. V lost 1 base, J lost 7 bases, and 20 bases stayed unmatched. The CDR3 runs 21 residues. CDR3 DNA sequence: TGCGCCAGCAGCTTGAGGCCCGGGACTAGCGGGATTTTCGAAATCGGGAATGAGCAGTTCTTC. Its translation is CASSLRPGTSGIFEIGNEQFF. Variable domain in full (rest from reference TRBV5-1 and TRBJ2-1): KAGVTQTPRYLIKTRGQQVTLSCSPISGHRSVSWYQQTPGQGLQFLFEYFSETQRNKGNFPGRFSGRQFSNSRSEMNVSTLELGDSALYLCASSLRPGTSGIFEIGNEQFFGPGTRLTVL.

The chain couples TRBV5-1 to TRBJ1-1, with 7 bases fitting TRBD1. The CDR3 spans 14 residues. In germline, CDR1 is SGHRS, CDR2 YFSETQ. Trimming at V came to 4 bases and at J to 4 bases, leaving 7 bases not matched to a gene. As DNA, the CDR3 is TGCGCCAGCAGCCTCGGACAGGCCCTCACTGAAGCTTTCTTT. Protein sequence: CASSLGQALTEAFF.

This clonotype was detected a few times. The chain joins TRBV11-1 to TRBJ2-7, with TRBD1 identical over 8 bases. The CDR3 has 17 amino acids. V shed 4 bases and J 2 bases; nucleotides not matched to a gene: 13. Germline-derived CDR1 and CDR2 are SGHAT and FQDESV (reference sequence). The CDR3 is CASSSYGQGVHAYEQYF. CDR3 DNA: TGTGCCAGCAGCTCTTACGGACAGGGCGTTCATGCCTACGAGCAGTACTTC.

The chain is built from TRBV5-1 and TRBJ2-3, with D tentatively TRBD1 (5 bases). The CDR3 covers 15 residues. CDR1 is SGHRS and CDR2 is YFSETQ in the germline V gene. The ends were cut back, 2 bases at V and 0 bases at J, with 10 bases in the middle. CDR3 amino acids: CASSFLGPSTDTQYF. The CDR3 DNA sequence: TGCGCCAGCAGCTTCCTGGGGCCCAGCACAGATACGCAGTATTTT. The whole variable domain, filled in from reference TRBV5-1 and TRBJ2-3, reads KAGVTQTPRYLIKTRGQQVTLSCSPISGHRSVSWYQQTPGQGLQFLFEYFSETQRNKGNFPGRFSGRQFSNSRSEMNVSTLELGDSALYLCASSFLGPSTDTQYFGPGTRLTVL.

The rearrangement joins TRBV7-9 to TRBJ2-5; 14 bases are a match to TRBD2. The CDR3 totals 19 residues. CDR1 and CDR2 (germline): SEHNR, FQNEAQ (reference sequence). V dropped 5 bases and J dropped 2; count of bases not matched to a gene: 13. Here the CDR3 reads CASSLWTSGGPRRQETQYF. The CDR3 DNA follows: TGTGCCAGCAGCCTCTGGACTAGCGGGGGGCCACGGCGGCAAGAGACCCAGTACTTC.

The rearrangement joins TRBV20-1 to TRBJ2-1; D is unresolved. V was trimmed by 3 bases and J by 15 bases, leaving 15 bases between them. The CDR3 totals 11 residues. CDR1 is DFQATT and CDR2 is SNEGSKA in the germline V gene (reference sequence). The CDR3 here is CSASSAAIWFF. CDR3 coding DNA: TGCAGTGCTAGTTCGGCTGCGATATGGTTCTTC.

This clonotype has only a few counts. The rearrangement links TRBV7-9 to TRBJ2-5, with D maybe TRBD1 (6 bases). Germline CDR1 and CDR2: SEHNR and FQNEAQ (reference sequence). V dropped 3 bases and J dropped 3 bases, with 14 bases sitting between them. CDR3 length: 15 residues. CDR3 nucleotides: TGTGCCAGCAGCTTGACCGGGACATTCGAAGAGACCCAGTACTTC. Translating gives CASSLTGTFEETQYF.

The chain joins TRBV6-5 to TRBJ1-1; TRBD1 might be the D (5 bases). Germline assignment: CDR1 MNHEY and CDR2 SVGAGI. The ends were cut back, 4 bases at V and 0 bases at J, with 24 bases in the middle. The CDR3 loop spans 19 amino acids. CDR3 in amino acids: CASSSIRIARVGLNTEAFF. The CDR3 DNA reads TGTGCCAGCAGTTCTATCCGTATCGCCAGAGTGGGACTGAACACTGAAGCTTTCTTT.